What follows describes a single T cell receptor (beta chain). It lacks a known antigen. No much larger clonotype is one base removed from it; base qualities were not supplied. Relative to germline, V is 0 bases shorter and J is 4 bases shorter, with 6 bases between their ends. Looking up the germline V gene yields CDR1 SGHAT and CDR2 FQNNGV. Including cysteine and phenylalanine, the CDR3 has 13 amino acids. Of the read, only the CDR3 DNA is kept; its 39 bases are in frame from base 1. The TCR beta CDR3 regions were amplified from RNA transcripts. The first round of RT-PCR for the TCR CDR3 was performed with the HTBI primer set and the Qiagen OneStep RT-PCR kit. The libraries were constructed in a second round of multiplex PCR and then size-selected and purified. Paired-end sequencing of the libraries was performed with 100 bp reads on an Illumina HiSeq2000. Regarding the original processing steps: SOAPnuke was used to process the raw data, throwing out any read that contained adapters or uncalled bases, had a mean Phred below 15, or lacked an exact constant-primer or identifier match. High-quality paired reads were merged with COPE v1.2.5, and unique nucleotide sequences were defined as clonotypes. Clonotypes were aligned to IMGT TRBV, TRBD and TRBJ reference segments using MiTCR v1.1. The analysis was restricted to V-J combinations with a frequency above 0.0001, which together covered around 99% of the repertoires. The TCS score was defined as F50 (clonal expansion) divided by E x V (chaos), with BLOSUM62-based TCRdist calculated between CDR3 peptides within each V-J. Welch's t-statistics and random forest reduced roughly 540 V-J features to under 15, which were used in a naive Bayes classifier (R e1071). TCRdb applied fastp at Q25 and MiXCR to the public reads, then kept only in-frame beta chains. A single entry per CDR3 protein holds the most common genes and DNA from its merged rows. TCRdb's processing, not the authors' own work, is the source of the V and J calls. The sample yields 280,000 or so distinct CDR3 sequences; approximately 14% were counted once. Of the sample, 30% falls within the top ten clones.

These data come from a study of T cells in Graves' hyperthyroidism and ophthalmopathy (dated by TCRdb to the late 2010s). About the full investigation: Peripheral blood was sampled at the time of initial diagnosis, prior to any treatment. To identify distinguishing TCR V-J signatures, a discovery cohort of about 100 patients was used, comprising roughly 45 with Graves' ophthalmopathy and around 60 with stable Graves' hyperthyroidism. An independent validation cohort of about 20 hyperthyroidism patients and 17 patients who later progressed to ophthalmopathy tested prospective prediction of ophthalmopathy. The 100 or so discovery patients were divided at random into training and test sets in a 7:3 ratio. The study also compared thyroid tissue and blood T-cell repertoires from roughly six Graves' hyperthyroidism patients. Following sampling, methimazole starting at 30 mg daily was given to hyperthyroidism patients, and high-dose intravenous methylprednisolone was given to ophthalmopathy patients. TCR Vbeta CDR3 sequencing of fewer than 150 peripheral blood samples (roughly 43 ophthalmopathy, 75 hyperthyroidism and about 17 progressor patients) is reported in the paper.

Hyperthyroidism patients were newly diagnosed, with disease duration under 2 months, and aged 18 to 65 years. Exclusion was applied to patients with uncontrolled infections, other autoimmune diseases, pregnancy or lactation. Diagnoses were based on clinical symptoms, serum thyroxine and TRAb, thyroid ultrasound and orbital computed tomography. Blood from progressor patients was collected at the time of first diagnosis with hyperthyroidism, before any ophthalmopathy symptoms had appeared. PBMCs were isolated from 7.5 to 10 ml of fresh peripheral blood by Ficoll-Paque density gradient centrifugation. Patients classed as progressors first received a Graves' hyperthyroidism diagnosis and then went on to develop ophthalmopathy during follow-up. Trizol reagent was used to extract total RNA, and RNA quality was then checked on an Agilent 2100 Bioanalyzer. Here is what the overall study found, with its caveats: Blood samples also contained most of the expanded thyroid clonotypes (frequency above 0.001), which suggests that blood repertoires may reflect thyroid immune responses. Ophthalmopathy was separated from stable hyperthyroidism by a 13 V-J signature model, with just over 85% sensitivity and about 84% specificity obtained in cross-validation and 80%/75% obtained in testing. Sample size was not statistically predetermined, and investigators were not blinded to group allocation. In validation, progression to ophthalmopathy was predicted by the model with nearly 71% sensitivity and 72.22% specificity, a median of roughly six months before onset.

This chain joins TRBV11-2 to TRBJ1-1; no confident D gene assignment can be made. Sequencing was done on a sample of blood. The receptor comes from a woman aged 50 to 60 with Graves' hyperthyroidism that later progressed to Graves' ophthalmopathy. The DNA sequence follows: TGTGCCAGCAGCTTAGATCTGCTCACTGAAGCTTTCTTT. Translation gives CASSLDLLTEAFF. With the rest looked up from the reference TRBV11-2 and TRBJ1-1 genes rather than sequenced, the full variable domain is EAGVAQSPRYKIIEKRQSVAFWCNPISGHATLYWYQQILGQGPKLLIQFQNNGVVDDSQLPKDRFSAERLKGVDSTLKIQPAKLEDSAVYLCASSLDLLTEAFFGQGTRLTVV.